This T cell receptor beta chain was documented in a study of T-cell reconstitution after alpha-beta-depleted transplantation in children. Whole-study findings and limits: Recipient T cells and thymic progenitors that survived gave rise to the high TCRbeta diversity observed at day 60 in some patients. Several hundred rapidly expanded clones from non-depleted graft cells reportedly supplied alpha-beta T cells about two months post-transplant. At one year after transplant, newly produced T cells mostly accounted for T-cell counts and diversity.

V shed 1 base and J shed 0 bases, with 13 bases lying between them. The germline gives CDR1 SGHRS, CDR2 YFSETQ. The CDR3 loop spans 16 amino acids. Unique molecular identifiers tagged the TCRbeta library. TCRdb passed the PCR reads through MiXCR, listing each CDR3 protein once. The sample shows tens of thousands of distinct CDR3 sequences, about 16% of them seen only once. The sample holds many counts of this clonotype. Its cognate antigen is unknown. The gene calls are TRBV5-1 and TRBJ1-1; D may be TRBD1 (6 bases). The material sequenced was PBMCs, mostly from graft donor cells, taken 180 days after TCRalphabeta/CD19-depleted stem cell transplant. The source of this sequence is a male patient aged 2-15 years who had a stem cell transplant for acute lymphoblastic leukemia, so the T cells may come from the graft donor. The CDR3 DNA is TGCGCCAGCAGCTTGAGGGGCAGGGGAATGAACACTGAAGCTTTCTTT. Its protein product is CASSLRGRGMNTEAFF.